A single sample is the source of the 15 T cell receptor beta chains below, sequenced in a study of post-analysis software for immune sequencing data. Antigens of these TCRs are unknown. Whole-study results and caveats: Patients had higher frequencies than controls of about 5 TRBV segments, including TRBV5-6, TRBV5-1 and TRBV20-1.

Incorporated into the TCR beta cDNA libraries were unique molecular identifiers, which served to reduce PCR and sequencing biases. One entry per CDR3 protein, called by TCRdb with MiXCR from the PCR reads. This repertoire shows 350,000 to 450,000 distinct CDR3 sequences, 39% found once; its top ten account for 6.5% to 8%. Sequencing was done on a sample of blood. The receptors shown here come from a girl aged 2-10 years with multiple sclerosis.

This clonotype was found once. This chain connects TRBV7-9 to TRBJ2-3; 8 bases line up with TRBD2. V was pared by 5 bases and J by 2 bases, with 6 bases of the junction left unmatched. The CDR3 consists of 15 residues. The V gene's germline CDR1 is SEHNR and CDR2 FQNEAQ (reference sequence). The CDR3 loop is CASSPPTSATDTQYF. The CDR3 DNA reads as TGTGCCAGCAGCCCACCGACTAGCGCCACAGATACGCAGTATTTT.

Only a few counts were recorded for this clonotype. The chain links TRBV6-6 to TRBJ2-5; 10 bases map to TRBD2. The CDR3 is 15 amino acids. With V trimmed by 6 bases and J by 4 bases, 8 bases remained unmatched. Germline V CDR1 and CDR2: MNHNY, SVGAGI (reference sequence). Written as DNA, the CDR3 is TGTGCCAGCAGAAACCGAGCGGGGGGGGGAGAGACCCAGTACTTC. Amino acid sequence: CASRNRAGGGETQYF.

This clonotype was detected a few times. The V and J genes are TRBV6-1 and TRBJ2-7; 7 bases align to TRBD1. The CDR3 is made up of 14 amino acids. The trim removed 4 bases at V and 2 bases at J, leaving 5 bases unmatched. Germline lookup yields CDR1 MNHNS and CDR2 SASEGT. The DNA of the CDR3 is TGTGCCAGCAGTGTGGGACAGAAAGCCTACGAGCAGTACTTC. Encoded protein: CASSVGQKAYEQYF.

The chain is built from TRBV29-1 and TRBJ2-1; weak D call: TRBD2 (5 bases). Trimming took 4 bases from V and 9 from J, leaving 19 bases between them. This CDR3 has 14 residues. CDR1 SQVTM and CDR2 ANQGSEA come from the germline V gene. CDR3 residues: CSVGVGGRRGEQFF. The CDR3 DNA reads TGCAGCGTTGGGGTCGGCGGTCGACGGGGTGAGCAGTTCTTC.

V and J are TRBV7-8 and TRBJ2-6; TRBD1 might be the D (5 bases). The ends were cut back, 0 bases at V and 0 bases at J, with 9 bases in the middle. The CDR3 covers 17 residues. In germline, CDR1 is SGHVS, CDR2 FQNEAQ. The CDR3 loop reads CASSLALTDSGANVLTF. The CDR3 coding sequence is TGTGCCAGCAGCTTAGCGCTGACAGACTCTGGGGCCAACGTCCTGACTTTC.

J is TRBJ1-5 and V is TRBV2, with 7 bases identical to TRBD1. Germline V gene sequence: CDR1 SNHLY, CDR2 FYNNEI. Trimming removed 7 bases from V and 1 base from J; junction bases left unmatched: 7. The CDR3 has 15 amino acids. CDR3 DNA sequence: TGTGCCAGCAACAGAGCAGGGGGGAGCAATCAGCCCCAGCATTTT. This codes for CASNRAGGSNQPQHF.

This sequence joins TRBV20-1 and TRBJ2-5; TRBD2 might be the D (5 bases). The CDR3 length is 13 residues. Trimming took off 5 bases at V and 5 bases at J, with 15 bases between the two ends. CDR1 and CDR2 (germline): DFQATT, SNEGSKA (reference sequence). CDR3: CSAPLLGIETQYF. CDR3 DNA sequence: TGCAGTGCTCCACTACTAGGGATTGAGACCCAGTACTTC.

This chain joins TRBV5-1 and TRBJ2-1, with D hard to call. The CDR3 has 12 residues. Trimming cost V 0 bases and J 10 bases, with 8 bases left between them. Germline CDR1 reads SGHRS; CDR2 reads YFSETQ. The CDR3 coding sequence is TGCGCCAGCAGCTTGGAACAGCCAGAGCAGTTCTTC. Its translation is CASSLEQPEQFF.

This clonotype was counted a few times. The CDR3 loop is CASRWTVSGANVLTF. In nucleotides, the CDR3 is TGCGCCAGCCGTTGGACAGTCTCTGGGGCCAACGTCCTGACTTTC. The chain joins TRBV5-1 to TRBJ2-6; perhaps TRBD1 as D (6 bases). Trimming left V 7 bases short and J 0 bases short, with 11 bases between. From germline, CDR1 is SGHRS and CDR2 YFSETQ. This CDR3 comprises 15 residues.

This clonotype was picked up a small number of times. The chain couples TRBV12-3 or TRBV12-4 to TRBJ2-1; 7 nucleotides agree with TRBD1. Trimming cost V 7 bases and J 2 bases; bases outside gene matches: 11. The CDR3 runs to 16 residues. CDR3 DNA: TGTGCCAGCACCCAAACCACAGGGGTCCCCTACAATGAGCAGTTCTTC. It specifies CASTQTTGVPYNEQFF.

The chain joins TRBV7-2 to TRBJ2-1; 7 positions match TRBD2. The CDR3 sequence is 18 residues long. With 1 base clipped from V and 1 base from J, the junction kept 10 bases outside the gene matches. The germline V gene encodes CDR1 SGHTA and CDR2 FQGNSA. CDR3 amino acids: CASSLGARLAPSYNEQFF. The CDR3 coding sequence is TGTGCCAGCAGCTTAGGGGCTAGACTAGCTCCTTCCTACAATGAGCAGTTCTTC.

This clonotype appeared a few times. The chain employs TRBV20-1 and TRBJ2-7; perhaps D is TRBD1 or TRBD2 (7 bases each). Trimming removed 6 bases from V and 0 bases from J, with 15 bases in between. The CDR3 is made up of 14 amino acids. Germline V CDR1 and CDR2: DFQATT, SNEGSKA (reference sequence). CDR3 in DNA: TGCAGTGCGAGCCTCAGGGGGGGCTCCTACGAGCAGTACTTC. This translates into CSASLRGGSYEQYF.

In regard to this clonotype: Sequence at one end of the junction differs from germline and may be a read error. Here the CDR3 DNA reads TGTGCCAGCAGTTCTCTGAGTAGACTAGTCACAGATGCGCAGTATTTT. It encodes CASSSLSRLVTDAQYF. V and J are TRBV12-3 or TRBV12-4 and TRBJ2-3; D may be TRBD2 (6 bases). This CDR3 comprises 16 residues.

The chain has TRBV6-5 and TRBJ1-4, with 8 bases fitting TRBD1. The CDR3 loop spans 15 amino acids. Germline V gene lookup returns CDR1 MNHEY and CDR2 SVGAGI. Trimming took 2 bases from V and 8 from J; bases not matched to a gene: 7. The DNA for the CDR3 is TGTGCCAGCAGTTACGTTGGGACAGGAACAGAAAAACTGTTTTTT. Protein sequence: CASSYVGTGTEKLFF.

This clonotype turned up a few times. This rearrangement joins TRBV12-3 or TRBV12-4 to TRBJ2-1; the D call may be TRBD1 or TRBD2 (6 bases each). CDR3 length equals 18 residues. Trimming stripped 6 bases from V and 8 bases from J, with 29 bases between. In nucleotides, the CDR3 is TGTGCCAGCAGACCCGTTATTGGACGGGGGCCCGTGGCGGATGAGCAGTTCTTC. Amino acids: CASRPVIGRGPVADEQFF.